This T cell receptor beta chain stems from a study of T cells in Graves' hyperthyroidism and ophthalmopathy. V dropped 3 bases and J dropped 2 bases, with 8 bases sitting between them. Per germline, CDR1 GTSNPN and CDR2 SVGIG (reference sequence). CDR3 length: 13 amino acids. The diagnostic basis comprised clinical symptoms, serum thyroxine and TRAb, thyroid ultrasound and orbital computed tomography. Points from the study as a whole: Most thyroid-expanded clonotypes above 0.001 were also found in blood. Ophthalmopathy onset followed model prediction by a median approximately 6.2 months.

On this clonotype: Its antigen is still unknown.

Amplification targeted TCR beta CDR3 regions from RNA transcripts. HTBI primers were employed in a first-round RT-PCR of the TCR CDR3. TCRdb redid the calling of the multiplex PCR reads with MiXCR, one entry per CDR3 protein. This table holds about 510,000 distinct CDR3 sequences, 14% found once. The sequenced material came from blood. This TCR derives from a woman aged 35 to 49 with Graves' hyperthyroidism. The chain recombines TRBV30 with TRBJ1-3; D is uncertain. In nucleotides, the CDR3 is TGTGCCTGGAGGGAACTGGCTGGAAACACCATATATTTT. This gives the protein CAWRELAGNTIYF.